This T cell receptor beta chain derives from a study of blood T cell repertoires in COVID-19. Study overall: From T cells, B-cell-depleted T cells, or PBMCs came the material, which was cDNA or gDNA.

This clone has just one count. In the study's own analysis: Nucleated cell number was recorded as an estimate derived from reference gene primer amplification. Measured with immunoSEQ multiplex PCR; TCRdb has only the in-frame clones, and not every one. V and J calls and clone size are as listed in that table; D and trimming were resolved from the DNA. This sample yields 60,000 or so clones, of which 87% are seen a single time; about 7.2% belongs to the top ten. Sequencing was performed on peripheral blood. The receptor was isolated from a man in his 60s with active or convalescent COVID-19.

The chain's CDR3 is CASSFSETGNTIYF. The CDR3 nucleotides are TGTGCCAGCAGCTTCTCAGAAACCGGAAACACCATATATTTT. The chain is built from TRBV5-5 and TRBJ1-3; D call uncertain. Germline CDR1 reads SGHKS; CDR2 reads YYEKEE (reference sequence). Trimming cost V 2 bases and J 4 bases, with 10 bases left between them. The CDR3 has 14 amino acids.